This T cell receptor beta chain was sequenced during a study of T cell responses to AZD1222 COVID-19 vaccine (dated by TCRdb to 2020 to 2023). Looking at the study overall: TCR sequencing was performed for about 250 trial participants, of whom 200 to 220 were given two doses of AZD1222 and approximately 25 were given two doses of MenACWY control vaccine. Trial participants were enrolled by age into 18-55, 56-69 and 70-plus year subgroups, with around 150, 28 and 57 TCR-sequenced participants respectively.

The sample's time point label is to be understood as: about 28 days (+/-7) after the second vaccine dose. AZD1222 recipients whose second dose came at about 4 weeks and those whose second dose came at about 12 weeks were combined into one group, since spike-specific TCR depth and breadth did not differ between the two schedules. The vaccinee samples were drawn from two UK trials, COV001 and COV002, one of which was a single-blind randomized controlled phase 2/3 trial testing AZD1222 (ChAdOx1 nCoV-19) in healthy adults. Trial participant PBMC samples were collected at day 0 and day 28 after the second dose for TCRbeta chain sequencing. Remarks on this clone: Its antigen remains undetermined. Qualities for individual bases were not recorded, and no much larger clone is one base off.

What the authors observed across the whole study: Spike-specific TCR breadth and depth rose significantly after two AZD1222 doses compared with day 0 and with MenACWY recipients. Participants were mostly white British, with more females than males. The authors suggested clonal diversity may have been underestimated. CD4 TCRs associated with the vaccine covered the entire spike protein, and the dominant responses were in regions 160-218 and 743-854. Because no day 14 peak-response samples were available, the repertoires could be characterized only after the peak T cell response. Nearly half of unique spike-specific TCRs reportedly recognized epitopes outside regions mutated in the B.1.351 and B.1.1.7 variants. Conclusions about previously exposed vaccinees were limited because only six or seven AZD1222 recipients were SARS-CoV-2 seropositive at baseline. The 56-69-year group was small, and its depth increase did not reach significance, likely because of low power.

The CDR3 regions of human TCRbeta chains were subjected to immunosequencing. The authors' analysis ran thus. TCRs in the repertoires were compared against a reference library of SARS-CoV-2-specific TCRs that had been generated with the MIRA antigen-specificity platform. Breadth meant the fraction of unique TCRs that were SARS-CoV-2-associated, whereas depth meant the fraction of total T cells that were SARS-CoV-2-associated. Using the MIRA data, every spike-specific TCR was mapped to the spike region that the TCR reacted to and assigned to either a CD4 or a CD8 class. Log10-transformed breadth and depth values were compared by one-way ANOVA with Sidak's multiple comparisons tests. The clones in this table, taken by TCRdb from immuneACCESS, are in-frame only. Not every clone is retained; where verified, under half of the shortfall comes from an unresolved V gene, and the cause of the rest is unknown. V and J calls and clone size come straight from that table; D and trimming were deduced from the DNA. The sample table holds approximately 130,000 clones, of which 86% were seen once. The top ten constitute approximately 2.9% of the sample.

The receptor was derived from an adult who received the AZD1222 COVID-19 vaccine. Here the sequenced sample was peripheral blood, taken 28 days after the second AZD1222 dose.

The CDR3 amino acid sequence is: CASSELRNEQFF. The bases read TGTGCCAGCAGCGAGTTACGGAATGAGCAGTTCTTC. Rearrangement joined TRBV11-2 to TRBJ2-1; the D gene cannot be named for sure. V sheds 5 bases and J sheds 7 bases, leaving 9 bases between their ends. Taken from cysteine to phenylalanine, the CDR3 has 12 residues. Only the CDR3 DNA is retained, 36 bases long and in frame from the first base. The germline V gene specifies SGHAT as CDR1 and FQNNGV as CDR2.